The 22 T cell receptor beta chains presented below share a single source sample, sequenced in a study of T cell responses to AZD1222 COVID-19 vaccine. Method: immunoSEQ multiplex PCR; TCRdb's copy keeps in-frame clones and lacks some. The sample carries 35,000 to 55,000 clones, around three quarters recorded once. The sample was peripheral blood, taken 28 days after the second dose of the MenACWY control vaccine. Receptor source: an adult who received the MenACWY meningococcal vaccine as a control.

Only a few counts were recorded for this clone. This chain uses TRBV10-3 with TRBJ2-7; maybe TRBD1 (6 bases). CDR3 length: 15 residues. From germline, CDR1 is ENHRY and CDR2 SYGVKD. V was pared by 0 bases and J by 6 bases, with 15 bases between. CDR3 DNA sequence: TGTGCCATCAGTGAGTCAAACAGGGACGACGGCGAGCAGTACTTC. This translates into CAISESNRDDGEQYF.

V is TRBV3-1 (or the pseudogene TRBV3-2) and J is TRBJ2-3; TRBD2 is a possible D gene (5 bases). This CDR3 has 16 amino acids. Looked up from germline, CDR1 is LGHDT and CDR2 is YNNKEL (reference sequence). Trimming took 0 bases from V and 0 from J, leaving 10 bases between them. The CDR3 nucleotides are TGTGCCAGCAGCCAAGAAAGGCGGGCCAGCACAGATACGCAGTATTTT. Its protein is CASSQERRASTDTQYF.

The V and J genes are TRBV11-3 and TRBJ1-1; 8 nucleotides agree with TRBD1. CDR3 length: 18 amino acids. J lost 1 base, V lost 3 bases, and 13 bases had no gene match. Germline CDR1 reads SGHNT; CDR2 reads YENEEA. The CDR3 coding sequence is TGTGCCAGCAGCTTGTCCGTAGGACAGGGCGAGACGAACACTGAAGCTTTCTTT. Protein sequence: CASSLSVGQGETNTEAFF.

The chain combines TRBV19 with TRBJ2-7; TRBD1 matches at 9 bases. V shed 4 bases, J shed 2 bases, and the junction held 12 bases outside the gene matches. CDR1 and CDR2 from the germline V gene are LNHDA and SQIVND (reference sequence). CDR3 length: 17 amino acids. As DNA, the CDR3 is TGTGCCAGTAGTAGTATAGTCGCGGGACAGGGAACCTACGAGCAGTACTTC. It specifies CASSSIVAGQGTYEQYF.

This clone has just one count. The J gene is TRBJ2-2, the V gene TRBV27, with 7 nucleotides matching TRBD2. Germline V gives CDR1 MNHEY, CDR2 SMNVEV (reference sequence). With V trimmed by 3 bases and J by 1 base, 5 bases remained unmatched. The CDR3 length is 16 residues. In DNA, the CDR3 is TGTGCCAGCAGTTTGGTGGCGGGGGTGAACACCGGGGAGCTGTTTTTT. It specifies CASSLVAGVNTGELFF.

The rearrangement links TRBV19 to TRBJ2-2, with TRBD2 matching over 12 bases. This CDR3 spans 17 amino acids. After removal of 1 base from V and 6 bases from J, the junction contained 6 bases not matched to a gene. Germline V CDR1 and CDR2: LNHDA, SQIVND (reference sequence). The CDR3 sequence is CASSIASSGRVPGELFF. The CDR3 region has the DNA TGTGCCAGTAGTATAGCCTCTAGCGGGAGGGTTCCCGGGGAGCTGTTTTTT.

This clone was observed a single time. This chain uses TRBV9 with TRBJ2-7, with TRBD1 matching over 7 bases. J was trimmed by 0 bases and V by 3 bases; bases with no gene match: 6. There are 15 residues in the CDR3. Germline CDR1 SGDLS, CDR2 YYNGEE. CDR3 DNA: TGTGCCAGCAGCGGCCTCGGGACAGACTCCTACGAGCAGTACTTC. Its protein is CASSGLGTDSYEQYF.

This clone was recorded only once. This chain uses TRBV7-2 with TRBJ1-2; tentative D call: TRBD1 (6 bases). The CDR3 totals 14 residues. Germline V gene lookup returns CDR1 SGHTA and CDR2 FQGNSA. The V end lost 5 bases, the J end lost 7 bases, and 17 bases lay between the germline ends. CDR3 nucleotide sequence: TGTGCCAGCAGCCCCGGGGGCAGCTCCATTGGCTACACCTTC. This gives the protein CASSPGGSSIGYTF.

V and J are TRBV4-1 and TRBJ1-5; 8 bases fit TRBD1. In germline, CDR1 is MGHRA, CDR2 YSYEKL. This CDR3 region has 15 residues. J gave up 4 bases and V 4 bases, and 6 bases lay outside the gene matches. The DNA for the CDR3 is TGCGCCAGCAGCCCAGGGACAGGCATTAATCAGCCCCAGCATTTT. Protein product: CASSPGTGINQPQHF.

The V gene is TRBV5-5, the J gene TRBJ1-5; 8 positions agree with TRBD1. Germline CDR1 SGHKS, CDR2 YYEKEE (reference sequence). The CDR3 totals 16 residues. The trim removed 4 bases at V and 2 bases at J, leaving 8 bases unmatched. DNA for the CDR3: TGTGCCAGCAGCCGAGGAGCAGGGGGCGGCAATCAGCCCCAGCATTTT. Translation gives CASSRGAGGGNQPQHF.

This rearrangement joins TRBV2 to TRBJ1-6; D not certain. This CDR3 is 15 amino acids long. V was pared by 3 bases and J by 7 bases, with 13 bases between. From germline, CDR1 is SNHLY and CDR2 FYNNEI. In DNA, the CDR3 is TGTGCCAGCAGTGAGAGGTTTTGGGAGAATTCACCCCTCCACTTT. Its translation: CASSERFWENSPLHF.

This clone appeared a few times. CDR3 DNA: TGTGCCAGCAGCTTTGGGGACTTCTACTACGAGCAGTACTTC. It is translated as CASSFGDFYYEQYF. This rearrangement joins TRBV7-8 to TRBJ2-7; D is possibly TRBD2 (6 bases). The CDR3 length is 14 residues. Germline V gives CDR1 SGHVS, CDR2 FQNEAQ. V lost 3 bases and J lost 3, with 12 bases in between. The full variable domain, rest sourced from reference TRBV7-8 and TRBJ2-7, is GAGVSQSPRYKVAKRGQDVALRCDPISGHVSLFWYQQALGQGPEFLTYFQNEAQLDKSGLPSDRFFAERPEGSVSTLKIQRTQQEDSAVYLCASSFGDFYYEQYFGPGTRLTVT.

The V call is TRBV30, the J call TRBJ1-1; tentatively, D is TRBD1 (6 bases). CDR3 length: 14 amino acids. CDR1 is GTSNPN and CDR2 is SVGIG in the germline V gene (reference sequence). V dropped 1 base and J dropped 7 bases, with 16 bases sitting between them. The CDR3 DNA is TGTGCCTGGAGTGATCCCGCGGACAGTTTTGAAGCTTTCTTT. Protein: CAWSDPADSFEAFF.

This clone has more than one count but fewer than ten. The V and J genes are TRBV5-1 and TRBJ2-5, with D possibly being TRBD1 or TRBD2 (5 bases each). CDR3 length: 14 amino acids. Trimming left V 7 bases short and J 1 base short, with 14 bases between. Germline assignment: CDR1 SGHRS and CDR2 YFSETQ. The CDR3 here is CASGGFGIQETQYF. CDR3 nucleotide sequence: TGCGCCAGCGGGGGTTTCGGCATCCAAGAGACCCAGTACTTC.

The V gene is TRBV6-4, the J gene TRBJ1-5, with TRBD1 as a possible D gene (5 bases). From germline, CDR1 is MRHNA and CDR2 SNTAGT. CDR3 size: 18 residues. Between the trimmed V and J ends, which lost 7 bases and 5 bases, there was a span of 27 bases. The CDR3, as DNA: TGTGCCAGCACCCCCCGAGAGCGGGGCCATCTTACGTATCAGCCCCAGCATTTT. Its protein is CASTPRERGHLTYQPQHF.

The rearrangement links TRBV4-1 to TRBJ2-1, with 10 bases identical to TRBD2. The CDR3 loop spans 15 amino acids. The ends lost 9 bases at V and 4 bases at J; junction bases unmatched: 9. Germline values: CDR1 MGHRA, CDR2 YSYEKL. The CDR3, as DNA: TGCGCCAGTAAACCACGGACTAGCGGTTACAATGAGCAGTTCTTC. Translated: CASKPRTSGYNEQFF.

As DNA, the CDR3 is TGTGCCAGCAGTAGACAGGGGTTTGTGGCTAATGAAAAACTGTTTTTT. Its protein is CASSRQGFVANEKLFF. J is TRBJ1-4 and V is TRBV27; 8 nucleotides match TRBD1. This CDR3 region has 16 residues. The V segment lost 5 bases and the J segment 3 bases; nucleotides outside the gene matches: 8. Germline CDR1 MNHEY, CDR2 SMNVEV (reference sequence). Complete variable domain (other parts from reference TRBV27 and TRBJ1-4): EAQVTQNPRYLITVTGKKLTVTCSQNMNHEYMSWYRQDPGLGLRQIYYSMNVEVTDKGDVPEGYKVSRKEKRNFPLILESPSPNQTSLYFCASSRQGFVANEKLFFGSGTQLSVL.

V gene TRBV7-2 combines with J gene TRBJ1-2; no clear D. This CDR3 has 13 residues. Germline V CDR1 and CDR2: SGHTA, FQGNSA. V gave up 1 base and J gave up 8 bases, with 11 bases separating them. The CDR3 bases are TGTGCCAGCAGCTTAGTACCCCCTCCCGGCTACACCTTC. Residues: CASSLVPPPGYTF.

This clone has a handful of counts. V usage is TRBV12-3 or TRBV12-4 and J usage is TRBJ2-5; 9 bases align to TRBD2. Germline trimming cut 6 bases from V and 3 bases from J; bases unmatched to any gene: 2. This CDR3 comprises 13 residues. The CDR3: CASRRTSEETQYF. The DNA of the CDR3 is TGTGCCAGCAGAAGGACTAGCGAAGAGACCCAGTACTTC.

Here the CDR3 reads CASSYRGSNQPQHF. DNA of the CDR3: TGTGCCAGCAGTTATCGGGGTAGCAATCAGCCCCAGCATTTT. This chain uses TRBV6-2 or TRBV6-3 with TRBJ1-5; D ambiguous. The length of the CDR3 is 14 residues. Germline lookup yields CDR1 MNHEY and CDR2 SVGEGT. The V and J ends lost 3 bases and 0 bases respectively, with 6 bases between them.

V is TRBV18 and J is TRBJ2-5, with TRBD2 matching 7 bases. Trimming took 3 bases from V and 2 from J; bases not matched to a gene: 3. Germline-derived CDR1 and CDR2 are KGHSH and LQKENI. There are 14 residues in the CDR3. The CDR3 loop is CASSPQRGQETQYF. CDR3 bases: TGTGCCAGCTCACCTCAGCGGGGACAAGAGACCCAGTACTTC.

The gene calls are TRBV6-6 and TRBJ1-3; a possible D gene is TRBD1 (5 bases). CDR3 length: 15 amino acids. Per the germline V gene, CDR1 is MNHNY and CDR2 is SVGAGI (reference sequence). V was cut by 8 bases and J by 0 bases, with 14 bases left in between. As DNA, the CDR3 is TGTGCCAGCGGAGACAGACTGAGCTCTGGAAACACCATATATTTT. Translation: CASGDRLSSGNTIYF.